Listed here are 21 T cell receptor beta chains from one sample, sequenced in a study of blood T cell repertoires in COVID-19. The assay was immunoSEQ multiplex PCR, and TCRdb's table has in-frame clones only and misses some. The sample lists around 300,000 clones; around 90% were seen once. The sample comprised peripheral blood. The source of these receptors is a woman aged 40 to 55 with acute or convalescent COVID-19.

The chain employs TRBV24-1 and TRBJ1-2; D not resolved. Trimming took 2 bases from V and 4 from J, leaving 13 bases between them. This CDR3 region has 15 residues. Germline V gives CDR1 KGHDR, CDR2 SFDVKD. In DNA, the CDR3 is TGTGCCACCAGTGATTCACAAGGGCGGGCCTATGGCTACACCTTC. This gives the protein CATSDSQGRAYGYTF.

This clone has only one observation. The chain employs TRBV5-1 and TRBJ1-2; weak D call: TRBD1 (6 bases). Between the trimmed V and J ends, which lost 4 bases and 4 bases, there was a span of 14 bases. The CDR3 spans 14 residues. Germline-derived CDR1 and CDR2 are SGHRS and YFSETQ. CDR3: CASSIAQGSYGYTF. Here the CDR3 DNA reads TGCGCCAGCAGCATCGCACAGGGTTCCTATGGCTACACCTTC.

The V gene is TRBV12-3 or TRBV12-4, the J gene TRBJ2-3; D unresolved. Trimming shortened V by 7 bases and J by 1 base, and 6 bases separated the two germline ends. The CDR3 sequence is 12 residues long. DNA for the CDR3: TGTGCCAGCAACCCGGGCACAGATACGCAGTATTTT. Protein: CASNPGTDTQYF.

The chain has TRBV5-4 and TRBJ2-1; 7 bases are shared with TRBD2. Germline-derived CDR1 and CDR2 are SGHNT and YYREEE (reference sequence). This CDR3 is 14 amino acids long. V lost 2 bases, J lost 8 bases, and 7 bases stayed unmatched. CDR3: CASSFLGGIDEQFF. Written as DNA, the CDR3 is TGTGCCAGCAGCTTTCTCGGGGGGATCGATGAGCAGTTCTTC.

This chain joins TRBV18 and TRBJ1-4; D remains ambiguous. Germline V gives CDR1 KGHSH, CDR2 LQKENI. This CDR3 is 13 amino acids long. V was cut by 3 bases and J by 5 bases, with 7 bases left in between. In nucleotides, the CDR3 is TGTGCCAGCTCACCTTCCAGAAATGAAAAACTGTTTTTT. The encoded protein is CASSPSRNEKLFF.

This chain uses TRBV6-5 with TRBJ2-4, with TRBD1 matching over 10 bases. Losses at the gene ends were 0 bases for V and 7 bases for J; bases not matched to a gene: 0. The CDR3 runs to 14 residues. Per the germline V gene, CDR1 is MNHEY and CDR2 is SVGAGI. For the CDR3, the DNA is TGTGCCAGCAGTTACTCGGGACAGGGGAACATTCAGTACTTC. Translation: CASSYSGQGNIQYF.

The CDR3 region is CASSQDMGLAGAFSTDTQYF. In nucleotides, the CDR3 is TGTGCCAGCAGCCAAGATATGGGACTAGCGGGGGCATTTAGCACAGATACGCAGTATTTT. This sequence joins TRBV3-1 (or the pseudogene TRBV3-2) and TRBJ2-3; 14 positions match TRBD2. Germline CDR1 is LGHDT and CDR2 is YNNKEL (reference sequence). This CDR3 is 20 amino acids long. V gave up 0 bases and J gave up 0 bases; unmatched junction bases: 8.

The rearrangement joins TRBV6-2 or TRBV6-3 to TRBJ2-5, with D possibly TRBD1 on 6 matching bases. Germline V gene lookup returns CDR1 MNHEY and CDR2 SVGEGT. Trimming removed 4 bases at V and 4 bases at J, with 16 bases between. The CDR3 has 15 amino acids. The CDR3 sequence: CASSLAGALSETQYF. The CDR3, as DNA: TGTGCCAGCAGTTTAGCAGGGGCGCTGTCAGAGACCCAGTACTTC.

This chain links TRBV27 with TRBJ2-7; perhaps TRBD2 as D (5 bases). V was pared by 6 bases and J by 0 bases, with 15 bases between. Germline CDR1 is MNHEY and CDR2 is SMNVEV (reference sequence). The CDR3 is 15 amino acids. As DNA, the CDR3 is TGTGCCAGCAGAGCCGGGGTTTCGAGCTCCTACGAGCAGTACGTC. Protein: CASRAGVSSSYEQYV.

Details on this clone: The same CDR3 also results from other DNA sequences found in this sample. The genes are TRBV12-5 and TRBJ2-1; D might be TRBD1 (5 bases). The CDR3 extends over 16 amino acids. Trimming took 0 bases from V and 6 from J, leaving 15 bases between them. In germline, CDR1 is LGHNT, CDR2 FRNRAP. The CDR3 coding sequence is TGTGCTAGTGGTTTGGTTCAAGGGGAAGGCGTCAATGAGCAGTTCTTC. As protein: CASGLVQGEGVNEQFF.

The CDR3 spells CASTKLDRGNTEAFF. The CDR3 DNA sequence: TGTGCCAGCACTAAACTCGACAGGGGTAACACTGAAGCTTTCTTT. The chain is built from TRBV2 and TRBJ1-1; 8 nucleotides align to TRBD1. The CDR3 loop spans 15 amino acids. V trimming: 7 bases; J trimming: 2 bases; junction bases outside the gene matches: 9. CDR1 is SNHLY, CDR2 FYNNEI, per germline.

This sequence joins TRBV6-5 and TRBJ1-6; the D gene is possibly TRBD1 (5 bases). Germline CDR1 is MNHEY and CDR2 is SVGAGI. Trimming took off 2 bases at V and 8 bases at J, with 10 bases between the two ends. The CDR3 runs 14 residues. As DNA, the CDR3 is TGTGCCAGCAGTTACGGGCAGGGATATTCACCCCTCCACTTT. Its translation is CASSYGQGYSPLHF.

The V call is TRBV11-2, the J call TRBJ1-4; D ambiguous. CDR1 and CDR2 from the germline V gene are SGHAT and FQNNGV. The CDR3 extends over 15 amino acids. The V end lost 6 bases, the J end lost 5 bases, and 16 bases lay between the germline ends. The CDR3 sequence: CASRKPGGGNEKLFF. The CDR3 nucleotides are TGTGCCAGCAGAAAACCGGGCGGCGGGAATGAAAAACTGTTTTTT. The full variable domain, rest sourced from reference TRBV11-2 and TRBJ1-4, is EAGVAQSPRYKIIEKRQSVAFWCNPISGHATLYWYQQILGQGPKLLIQFQNNGVVDDSQLPKDRFSAERLKGVDSTLKIQPAKLEDSAVYLCASRKPGGGNEKLFFGSGTQLSVL.

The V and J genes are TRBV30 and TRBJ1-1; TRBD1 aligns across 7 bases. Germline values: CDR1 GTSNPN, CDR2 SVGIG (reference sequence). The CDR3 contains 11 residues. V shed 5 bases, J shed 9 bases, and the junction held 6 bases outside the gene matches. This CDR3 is CAWGDRDQAFF. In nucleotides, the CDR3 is TGTGCCTGGGGAGACAGGGATCAAGCTTTCTTT. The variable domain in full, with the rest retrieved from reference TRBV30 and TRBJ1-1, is SQTIHQWPATLVQPVGSPLSLECTVEGTSNPNLYWYRQAAGRGLQLLFYSVGIGQISSEVPQNLSASRPQDRQFILSSKKLLLSDSGFYLCAWGDRDQAFFGQGTRLTVV.

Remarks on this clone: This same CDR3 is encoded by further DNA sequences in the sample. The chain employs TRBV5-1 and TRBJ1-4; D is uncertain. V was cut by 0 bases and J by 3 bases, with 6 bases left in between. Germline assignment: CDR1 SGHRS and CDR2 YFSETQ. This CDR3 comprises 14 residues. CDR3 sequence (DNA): TGCGCCAGCAGCTTGGGAGGGTCTAATGAAAAACTGTTTTTT. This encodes CASSLGGSNEKLFF.

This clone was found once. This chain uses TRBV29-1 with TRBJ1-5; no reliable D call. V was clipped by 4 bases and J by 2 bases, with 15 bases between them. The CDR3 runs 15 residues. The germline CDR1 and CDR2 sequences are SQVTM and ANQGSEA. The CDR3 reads CSVGGGIEGNQPQHF. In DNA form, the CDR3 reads TGCAGCGTTGGAGGAGGGATAGAAGGCAATCAGCCCCAGCATTTT.

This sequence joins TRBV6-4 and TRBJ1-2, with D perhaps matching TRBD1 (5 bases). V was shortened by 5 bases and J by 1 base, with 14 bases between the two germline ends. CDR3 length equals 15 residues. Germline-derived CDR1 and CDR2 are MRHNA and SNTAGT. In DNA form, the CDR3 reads TGTGCCAGCAGTCCCGACGGGGGTCGTAACTATGGCTACACCTTC. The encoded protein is CASSPDGGRNYGYTF.

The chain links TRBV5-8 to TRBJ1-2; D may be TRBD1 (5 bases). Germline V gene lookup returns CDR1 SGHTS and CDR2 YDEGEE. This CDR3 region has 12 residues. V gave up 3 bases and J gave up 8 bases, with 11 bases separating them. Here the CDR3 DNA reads TGTGCCAGCAGCTCCCAACGACAGGGCTACACCTTC. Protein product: CASSSQRQGYTF.

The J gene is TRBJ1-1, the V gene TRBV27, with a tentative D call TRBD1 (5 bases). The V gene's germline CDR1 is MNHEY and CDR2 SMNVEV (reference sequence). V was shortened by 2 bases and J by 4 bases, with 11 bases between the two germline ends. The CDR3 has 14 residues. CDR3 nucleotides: TGTGCCAGCAGTTTAGCACCCGGGGGCACTGAAGCTTTCTTT. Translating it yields CASSLAPGGTEAFF.

The DNA for the CDR3 is TGCGCCAGCAGACGAGACAGGAACACTGAAGCTTTCTTT. Amino acid sequence: CASRRDRNTEAFF. The chain links TRBV5-1 to TRBJ1-1; the D gene is possibly TRBD1 (5 bases). CDR1 and CDR2 from the germline V gene are SGHRS and YFSETQ. V lost 5 bases, J lost 1 base, and 9 bases lay in between. The CDR3 covers 13 residues.

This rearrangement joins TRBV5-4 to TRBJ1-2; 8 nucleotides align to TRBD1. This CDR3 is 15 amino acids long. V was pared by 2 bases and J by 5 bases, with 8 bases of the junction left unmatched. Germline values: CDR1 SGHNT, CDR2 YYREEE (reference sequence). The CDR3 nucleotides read TGTGCCAGCAGCTTTGCCGGGACAGGTCCTTATGGCTACACCTTC. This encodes CASSFAGTGPYGYTF.